This T cell receptor (beta chain) was sequenced in a study of Ad26.COV2.S vaccination and SARS-CoV-2 variants. On the study more broadly: Intramuscular Ad26.COV2.S doses were given once or twice, 56 days apart.

Germline values: CDR1 SEHNR, CDR2 FQNEAQ (reference sequence). The CDR3 totals 17 residues. V shed 1 base and J shed 3 bases, with 19 bases lying between them. Repertoires were generated with immunoSEQ multiplex PCR, while TCRdb's copy carries only in-frame clones and drops some. The table includes hundreds of thousands of clones, 80% to 90% detected once. Treatment in this sample: over 15 received Ad26.COV2.S at low or high dose, single or two shots; 5 received placebo; per-sample allocation not given. Vaccine and placebo recipients were sampled on day 63 after the first injection. In its sample, this clone was seen once.

The source was peripheral blood, collected in a trial of Ad26.COV2.S vaccine versus placebo. The TCR was taken from a person aged 18-65 years who received the Ad26.COV2.S COVID-19 vaccine or a placebo. The chain couples TRBV7-9 to TRBJ2-7; D remains ambiguous. CDR3 in DNA: TGTGCCAGCAGCTTAGTGTCTGGGGTCGGCAGAGACTACGAGCAGTACTTC. It is translated as CASSLVSGVGRDYEQYF.